The 7 T cell receptor beta chains reported below all come from one sample, sequenced in a study of T cells in Graves' hyperthyroidism and ophthalmopathy. Researchers took RNA transcripts and amplified the TCR beta CDR3 regions from them. First-round RT-PCR of the TCR CDR3 relied on the HTBI primer set. TCRdb ran MiXCR on the multiplex PCR reads and lists one entry per CDR3 protein. The data show 650,000 to 800,000 distinct CDR3 sequences, about 45% seen once. The sequenced sample was peripheral blood or thyroid tissue (not recorded which). These receptors all stem from an adult man with Graves' disease, either hyperthyroidism or ophthalmopathy (not recorded which).

The sample holds a few counts of this clonotype. The junction does not match germline at one end; this may be a read error. The rearrangement uses TRBV10-3 and TRBJ2-7; tentative D call: TRBD1 (6 bases). There are 15 residues in the CDR3. Germline V gene data show CDR1 as ENHRY and CDR2 as SYGVKD. DNA for the CDR3: TGTGCCAGCAGTGAAGTAGTGGGCAGGGGCCACGAGCAGTACTTC. This encodes CASSEVVGRGHEQYF.

A few counts support this clonotype. V is TRBV29-1 and J is TRBJ2-7; perhaps TRBD2 as D (6 bases). Per germline, CDR1 SQVTM and CDR2 ANQGSEA. The CDR3 is 13 residues long. V lost 4 bases to trimming and J lost 5 bases, with 15 bases between them. The CDR3 loop reads CSVARGSINEQYF. The CDR3, as DNA: TGCAGCGTTGCTCGGGGGAGCATCAACGAGCAGTACTTC.

This clonotype has at least ten counts. V gene TRBV29-1 combines with J gene TRBJ2-5; TRBD1 matches 10 bases. The CDR3 extends over 16 amino acids. CDR1 SQVTM and CDR2 ANQGSEA come from the germline V gene. V trimming: 4 bases; J trimming: 4 bases; junction bases outside the gene matches: 12. The CDR3 region is CSVGDRRDRGAETQYF. The CDR3 nucleotides read TGCAGCGTTGGGGATCGCCGGGACAGGGGAGCAGAGACCCAGTACTTC.

J is TRBJ1-1 and V is TRBV10-3; TRBD1 agrees at 8 bases. Germline lookup yields CDR1 ENHRY and CDR2 SYGVKD. This CDR3 is 15 amino acids long. Trimming removed 6 bases from V and 1 base from J; junction bases left unmatched: 7. Written as DNA, the CDR3 is TGTGCCATCAGGGCCGGGACAGGTCAGAACACTGAAGCTTTCTTT. It specifies CAIRAGTGQNTEAFF.

The V and J genes are TRBV7-2 and TRBJ2-5; TRBD1 agrees at 11 bases. Germline-derived CDR1 and CDR2 are SGHTA and FQGNSA. The CDR3 runs to 17 residues. Unmatched junction bases numbered 13, after V lost 5 bases and J lost 5 bases. The CDR3 DNA reads TGTGCCAGCAGCGACCCCACCGGGACAGGGGGGATGGAGACCCAGTACTTC. Amino acid sequence: CASSDPTGTGGMETQYF.

The chain employs TRBV9 and TRBJ2-7; 7 bases match TRBD2. V shed 2 bases and J 6 bases; nucleotides not matched to a gene: 8. The CDR3 is 14 residues long. In germline, CDR1 is SGDLS, CDR2 YYNGEE. Written as DNA, the CDR3 is TGTGCCAGCAGCGTTGGAGGGAGGGCCCGCGAGCAGTACTTC. It encodes CASSVGGRAREQYF.

The J gene is TRBJ1-1, the V gene TRBV19; weak D call: TRBD1 (5 bases). The CDR3 has 12 residues. V was cut by 7 bases and J by 4 bases, with 10 bases left in between. From germline, CDR1 is LNHDA and CDR2 SQIVND (reference sequence). The chain's CDR3 is CASTGLVTEAFF. CDR3 DNA: TGTGCCAGTACAGGGTTGGTCACTGAAGCTTTCTTT.